This T cell receptor beta chain comes out of a study of blood T cell repertoires in COVID-19. Study information: Samples came from the United States, Italy and Spain, spanning acute and convalescent COVID-19.

Trimming took off 8 bases at V and 6 bases at J, with 11 bases between the two ends. The CDR3 length is 11 residues. Germline lookup yields CDR1 ENHRY and CDR2 SYGVKD. Authors' processing steps: Nucleated cell number was recorded as an estimate derived from reference gene primer amplification. Sequencing used immunoSEQ multiplex PCR; TCRdb keeps in-frame clones, though not all of them. The V and J calls and clone size were taken over from that table, and D and trimming were inferred from the DNA. Of tens of thousands of clones in the sample, 89% were seen once. This receptor was obtained from a man in his sixties with acute or convalescent COVID-19. This chain links TRBV10-3 with TRBJ2-7; D perhaps matches TRBD2 (6 bases). Sequencing was performed on peripheral blood. CDR3 DNA sequence: TGTGCCATCGCCAGGGAGGCCGAGCAGTACTTC. This translates into CAIAREAEQYF.